These T cell receptor beta chains were read from a single sample in a study of shared T cell receptors in the human thymus. Measured with immunoSEQ multiplex PCR; TCRdb has only the in-frame clones, and not every one. This sample has about 730,000 clones, with 70% to 90% found just once. These data also formed part of another study, on human thymus T cells.

The sample was thymocytes. The receptor set was obtained from a girl under two years old with a congenital heart defect. Both conserved end residues are part of each CDR3. Fields, in order: clone size, D gene, V gene, J gene, CDR3 DNA, CDR3 protein. The D gene is left open where the match is weak. Clone size appears in some rows only: once, few, many, or a class for an expanded clone.

clone_size: .
d_call: TRBD1
v_call: TRBV5-1
j_call: TRBJ1-1
cdr3_nt: TGCGCCAGCAGCTCGAACGACAGGGAAGGGTTTGAAGCTTTCTTT
cdr3_aa: CASSSNDREGFEAFF

clone_size: .
d_call: .
v_call: TRBV6-6
j_call: TRBJ2-7
cdr3_nt: TGTGCCAGCGTCGGAGGGTTGTCCTACGAGCAGTACTTC
cdr3_aa: CASVGGLSYEQYF

clone_size: .
d_call: .
v_call: TRBV10-3
j_call: TRBJ2-2
cdr3_nt: TGTGCCATCAGTGGCAGGGGTTACACCGGGGAGCTGTTTTTT
cdr3_aa: CAISGRGYTGELFF

clone_size: .
d_call: .
v_call: TRBV19
j_call: TRBJ1-6
cdr3_nt: TGTGCCAGTAGTATAGAGCCCAGGGGATATAATTCACCCCTCCACTTT
cdr3_aa: CASSIEPRGYNSPLHF

clone_size: .
d_call: .
v_call: TRBV4-1
j_call: TRBJ1-2
cdr3_nt: TGCGCCAGCAATCCGGGGGGCCCTCGGTATGGCTACACCTTC
cdr3_aa: CASNPGGPRYGYTF

clone_size: .
d_call: TRBD2
v_call: TRBV6-1
j_call: TRBJ2-7
cdr3_nt: TGTGCCAGCAGTGTATCCAGGGAGGGCTCCTACGAGCAGTACTTC
cdr3_aa: CASSVSREGSYEQYF

clone_size: few
d_call: .
v_call: TRBV28
j_call: TRBJ2-5
cdr3_nt: TGTGCCAGCACCCTAACCCCCTTAACCGGGACACCCCTTCCTAGTTCGTACCAAGAGACCCAGTACTTC
cdr3_aa: CASTLTPLTGTPLPSSYQETQYF

clone_size: .
d_call: .
v_call: TRBV11-2
j_call: TRBJ1-5
cdr3_nt: TGTGCCAGCAGCTTAGGTTTCGGCAGGGGCAGGGCCAATCAGCCCCAGCATTTT
cdr3_aa: CASSLGFGRGRANQPQHF

clone_size: few
d_call: .
v_call: TRBV11-2
j_call: TRBJ2-7
cdr3_nt: TGTGCCAGCAGCTTAGATGGACTCACGGGTTACGAGCAGTACTTC
cdr3_aa: CASSLDGLTGYEQYF

clone_size: .
d_call: .
v_call: TRBV9
j_call: TRBJ1-4
cdr3_nt: TGTGCCAGCAGCGTAGGCTTCAGCGCGTTTGCAACTAATGAAAAACTGTTTTTT
cdr3_aa: CASSVGFSAFATNEKLFF

clone_size: once
d_call: TRBD1
v_call: TRBV5-1
j_call: TRBJ2-3
cdr3_nt: TGCGCCAGCAGCTTGGGGGGACAGGCCACAGATACGCAGTATTTT
cdr3_aa: CASSLGGQATDTQYF

clone_size: .
d_call: TRBD1
v_call: TRBV10-3
j_call: TRBJ2-7
cdr3_nt: TGTGCCATCAGCCCCGGGACAGGGGATTCCCGGGGCTACGAGCAGTACTTC
cdr3_aa: CAISPGTGDSRGYEQYF

clone_size: .
d_call: .
v_call: TRBV19
j_call: TRBJ2-3
cdr3_nt: TGTGCCAGTAGTTTGGGCCCGTCCAGGGGAACGCAGTATTTT
cdr3_aa: CASSLGPSRGTQYF

clone_size: .
d_call: .
v_call: TRBV5-1
j_call: TRBJ1-2
cdr3_nt: TGCGCCAGCAGTATTTATGGGGGGGCAGATAAGGATGGCTACACCTTC
cdr3_aa: CASSIYGGADKDGYTF

clone_size: .
d_call: .
v_call: TRBV6-1
j_call: TRBJ1-1
cdr3_nt: TGTGCCAGCAGTGAAGTCCCAGGGCGCTACAATATGAACACTGAAGCTTTCTTT
cdr3_aa: CASSEVPGRYNMNTEAFF

clone_size: .
d_call: TRBD2
v_call: TRBV4-3
j_call: TRBJ2-3
cdr3_nt: TGCGCCAGCAGCCACGTCCCGGGACTAGCGGGGGGGGGCACAGATACGCAGTATTTT
cdr3_aa: CASSHVPGLAGGGTDTQYF

clone_size: .
d_call: .
v_call: TRBV27
j_call: TRBJ1-1
cdr3_nt: TGTGCCGATCCTCGGTTATATTTGAACACTGAAGCTTTCTTT
cdr3_aa: CADPRLYLNTEAFF

clone_size: .
d_call: TRBD2
v_call: TRBV14
j_call: TRBJ2-1
cdr3_nt: TGTGCCAGCAGCCCATCAGCGGGGGGGGATGAGCAGTTCTTC
cdr3_aa: CASSPSAGGDEQFF

clone_size: .
d_call: .
v_call: TRBV19
j_call: TRBJ1-3
cdr3_nt: TGTGCCAGTAGTTCCACAGGGTACGGAAACACCATATATTTT
cdr3_aa: CASSSTGYGNTIYF

clone_size: .
d_call: .
v_call: TRBV27
j_call: TRBJ1-4
cdr3_nt: TGTGCCAGCAGTTTAAAGGGGGCAACTAATGAAAAACTGTTTTTT
cdr3_aa: CASSLKGATNEKLFF

clone_size: .
d_call: .
v_call: TRBV15
j_call: TRBJ2-7
cdr3_nt: TGTGCCACCAGCAGAGTGGGGGGGCAGGACGAGCAGTACTTC
cdr3_aa: CATSRVGGQDEQYF

clone_size: few
d_call: TRBD1
v_call: TRBV28
j_call: TRBJ2-7
cdr3_nt: TGTGCCAGCAGTTTGACAGGGGGCCCCTACTACGAGCAGTACTTC
cdr3_aa: CASSLTGGPYYEQYF

clone_size: .
d_call: TRBD1
v_call: TRBV15
j_call: TRBJ1-4
cdr3_nt: TGTGCCACCAGCAAGGGACAGGGGGGGGAAAAACTGTTTTTT
cdr3_aa: CATSKGQGGEKLFF

clone_size: .
d_call: .
v_call: TRBV7-3
j_call: TRBJ1-3
cdr3_nt: TGTGCCAGCAGCTTATCCGCGAACTCTGGAAACACCATATATTTT
cdr3_aa: CASSLSANSGNTIYF

clone_size: .
d_call: TRBD2
v_call: TRBV30
j_call: TRBJ2-2
cdr3_nt: TGTGCCTGGAGTGTACGGCGGGGGGGCCTTCCCGGGGAGCTGTTTTTT
cdr3_aa: CAWSVRRGGLPGELFF

clone_size: .
d_call: TRBD1
v_call: TRBV10-3
j_call: TRBJ1-2
cdr3_nt: TGTGCCATCAGTCTGACAGGGCTGCAGTACACCTTC
cdr3_aa: CAISLTGLQYTF

clone_size: .
d_call: TRBD1
v_call: TRBV9
j_call: TRBJ1-2
cdr3_nt: TGTGCCAGCAGCAACCGGGACAGGGTCGATGGCTACACCTTC
cdr3_aa: CASSNRDRVDGYTF